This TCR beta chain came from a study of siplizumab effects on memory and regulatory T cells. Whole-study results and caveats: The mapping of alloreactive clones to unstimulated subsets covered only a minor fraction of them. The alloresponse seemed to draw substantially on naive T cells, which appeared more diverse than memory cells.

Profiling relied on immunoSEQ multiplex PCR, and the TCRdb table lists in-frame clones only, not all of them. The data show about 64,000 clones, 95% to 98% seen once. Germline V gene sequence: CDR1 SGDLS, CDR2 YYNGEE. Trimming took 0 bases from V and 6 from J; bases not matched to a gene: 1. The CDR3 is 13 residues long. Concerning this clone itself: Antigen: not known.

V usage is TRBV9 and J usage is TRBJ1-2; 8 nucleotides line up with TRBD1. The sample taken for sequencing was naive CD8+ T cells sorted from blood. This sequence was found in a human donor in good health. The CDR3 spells CASSVGQGNGYTF. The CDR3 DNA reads TGTGCCAGCAGCGTAGGACAGGGGAATGGCTACACCTTC.